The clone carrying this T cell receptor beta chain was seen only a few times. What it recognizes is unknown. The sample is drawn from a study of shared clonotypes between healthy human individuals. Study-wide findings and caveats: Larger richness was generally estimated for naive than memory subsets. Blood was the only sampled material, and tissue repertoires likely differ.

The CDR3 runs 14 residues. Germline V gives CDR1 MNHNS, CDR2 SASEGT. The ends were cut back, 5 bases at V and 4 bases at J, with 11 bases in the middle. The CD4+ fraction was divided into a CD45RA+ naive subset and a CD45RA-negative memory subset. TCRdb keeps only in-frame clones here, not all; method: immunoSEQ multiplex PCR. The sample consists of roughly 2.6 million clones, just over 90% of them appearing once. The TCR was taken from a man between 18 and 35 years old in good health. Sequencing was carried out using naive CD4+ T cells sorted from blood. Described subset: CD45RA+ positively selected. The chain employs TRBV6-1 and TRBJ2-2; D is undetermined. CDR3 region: CASSQTRSTGELFF. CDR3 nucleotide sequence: TGTGCCAGCAGTCAGACCCGGAGCACCGGGGAGCTGTTTTTT.